Here is one T cell receptor (beta chain) with its context. Trimming removed 5 bases from V and 7 bases from J, with 12 bases in between. The CDR3 contains 13 residues. Germline V gene data show CDR1 as ENHRY and CDR2 as SYGVKD. The sample comes from a study of T cells in tumors after PD-1 blockade. Across the whole study: Excluded were patients with checkpoint blockade, immunosuppressants, or radiotherapy or other anti-cancer therapy within 4 weeks. Mean per blood sample: some 120,000 templates (about 24,000-280,000), 36,536 unique clonotypes. A subset received ongoing vismodegib 150 mg daily alongside anti-PD-1 therapy.

Method: immunoSEQ multiplex PCR; TCRdb's copy keeps in-frame clones and lacks some. The table records some 66,000 clones, around two thirds of them present only once. The gene calls are TRBV10-3 and TRBJ1-5, with D unresolved. The sequence derives from a human donor with basal cell carcinoma. Sequencing used PBMCs, obtained after anti-PD-1 treatment. Here the CDR3 reads CAISSGLKQPQHF. CDR3 DNA: TGTGCCATCAGTTCGGGGTTAAAACAGCCCCAGCATTTT.